Listed here are 20 T cell receptor beta chains from one sample, sequenced in a study of tumor-infiltrating lymphocytes in primary liver carcinoma. TCR beta cDNA was made from 450 to 600 ng total RNA with a constant-region primer. A slightly modified ARM-PCR protocol with three nested multiplex PCR rounds produced these TCR beta libraries. Rounds one and two of PCR, each of roughly 10 cycles, were primed with TRBV1-TRBV30 forward primers and a C-beta reverse primer. TCRdb re-called the multiplex PCR reads with MiXCR, one entry per CDR3 protein. The repertoire holds 310,000 or so distinct CDR3 sequences, around three fifths seen once, with over 15% in the top ten. Unsorted whole blood served as the source of blood RNA, and germline DNA was extracted as well. Sequencing input: peripheral blood. The receptors stem from a woman in her twenties or thirties with primary liver carcinoma and hepatitis B virus infection.

Notes on this clonotype: A junction boundary mismatches the germline segment, possibly from a read error. The gene calls are TRBV29-1 and TRBJ2-1; possibly TRBD1 for D (6 bases). From germline, CDR1 is SQVTM and CDR2 ANQGSEA. CDR3 size: 14 residues. In DNA, the CDR3 is TGCAGCGTGAAAGCGACAGGACTCTACAAAGAGCAGTTCTTC. This codes for CSVKATGLYKEQFF.

V gene TRBV28 combines with J gene TRBJ2-1, with 13 bases matching TRBD2. From germline, CDR1 is MDHEN and CDR2 SYDVKM. The CDR3 has 15 residues. The V and J ends lost 5 bases and 8 bases, in that order; junction bases with no gene match: 6. CDR3 nucleotide sequence: TGTGCCAGCAGTCGGACTAGCGGGGGCAGGGATGAGCAGTTCTTC. As protein: CASSRTSGGRDEQFF.

The CDR3 sequence: CASSLGRESVEQFF. DNA for the CDR3: TGTGCCAGCAGCTTAGGGCGGGAGAGCGTTGAGCAGTTCTTC. The genes are TRBV11-3 and TRBJ2-1; the match to TRBD2 covers 7 bases. CDR1 is SGHNT and CDR2 is YENEEA in the germline V gene. The J segment lost 9 bases and the V segment lost 1 base, leaving 6 bases of the junction unmatched. This CDR3 is 14 amino acids long.

As to this clonotype: Because the CDR3 is missing its conserved closing phenylalanine or tryptophan, this is likely a read error. The chain is built from TRBV11-3 and TRBJ2-3; TRBD2 aligns across 11 bases. V lost 2 bases and J lost 4; bases outside the gene matches: 11. CDR1 is SGHNT and CDR2 is YENEEA in the germline V gene. The CDR3 contains 18 residues. The CDR3 loop is CASSLLRLAGQQPDTQYS. The CDR3, as DNA: TGTGCCAGCAGCTTACTCCGACTAGCGGGACAACAGCCAGATACGCAGTATTCT.

The chain links TRBV5-4 to TRBJ2-1; D is uncertain. V lost 4 bases to trimming and J lost 5 bases, with 16 bases between them. Per the germline V gene, CDR1 is SGHNT and CDR2 is YYREEE (reference sequence). There are 15 residues in the CDR3. The CDR3 region is CASSLLSLEHNEQFF. CDR3 coding DNA: TGTGCCAGCAGCCTGCTGAGCCTGGAACACAATGAGCAGTTCTTC.

The sample holds one count of this clonotype. The CDR3 protein is CASRPVGGDGETQYF. The CDR3 nucleotides read TGTGCCAGCAGACCTGTGGGAGGGGACGGAGAGACCCAGTACTTC. The chain combines TRBV7-9 with TRBJ2-5; 7 bases line up with TRBD2. This CDR3 has 15 amino acids. Germline lookup yields CDR1 SEHNR and CDR2 FQNEAQ (reference sequence). V was pared by 6 bases and J by 4 bases, with 11 bases of the junction left unmatched.

This clonotype was detected many times. The CDR3 nucleotides are TGCGCCAGCAGCCGTATCCTCGTAGCGGGAAGAGGCACAGATACGCAGTATTTT. It is translated as CASSRILVAGRGTDTQYF. The chain combines TRBV4-1 with TRBJ2-3, with 8 bases fitting TRBD2. Germline V gene lookup returns CDR1 MGHRA and CDR2 YSYEKL. The J segment lost 1 base and the V segment lost 4 bases, leaving 13 bases of the junction unmatched. CDR3 length: 18 residues.

The chain combines TRBV12-3 or TRBV12-4 with TRBJ1-2; 8 nucleotides align to TRBD1. The ends lost 4 bases at V and 6 bases at J; junction bases unmatched: 7. The CDR3 contains 14 residues. DNA for the CDR3: TGTGCCAGCAGTTCCCGACAGGGGAGGGATGGCTACACCTTC. Translation: CASSSRQGRDGYTF.

This clonotype was counted many times. This chain connects TRBV12-3 or TRBV12-4 to TRBJ2-2, with D unresolved. V lost 8 bases and J 4 bases, leaving 5 bases between the germline ends. The CDR3 contains 11 residues. CDR3 DNA sequence: TGTGCCAGCCGCCGCACCGGGGAGCTGTTTTTT. Amino acids: CASRRTGELFF.

Regarding this clonotype: One end of the junction fails to match germline, which may point to a read error. The J gene is TRBJ2-7, the V gene TRBV7-9; 11 positions agree with TRBD2. CDR1 SEHNR and CDR2 FQNEAQ come from the germline V gene (reference sequence). The CDR3 covers 15 residues. The DNA of the CDR3 is TGTACCAGCGTCCCCCCCCTAGCGGGAGGTTACGAGCAGTACTTC. As protein: CTSVPPLAGGYEQYF.

Points on this clonotype: Just one base apart from a much larger clone, this may be a read error. This chain uses TRBV29-1 with TRBJ2-4, with TRBD1 identical over 7 bases. Looked up from germline, CDR1 is SQVTM and CDR2 is ANQGSEA. There are 14 residues in the CDR3. CDR3 protein: CGVAWTGAKNIQYF. DNA for the CDR3: TGCGGCGTCGCTTGGACAGGCGCTAAAAACATTCAGTACTTC.

With regard to this clonotype: This may stem from a read error, because a much larger clone lies one nucleotide away. V gene TRBV7-9 combines with J gene TRBJ1-5, with D perhaps TRBD1 (6 bases). The CDR3 runs to 15 residues. Germline CDR1 SEHNR, CDR2 FQNEAQ (reference sequence). Trimming stripped 1 base from V and 7 bases from J, with 14 bases between. CDR3: CASSLGGHSGQPQHF. The CDR3 DNA reads as TGTGCCAGCAGCTTAGGGGGGCACTCGGGGCAGCCCCAGCATTTT. Full variable domain (remainder filled in from reference TRBV7-9 and TRBJ1-5): DTGVSQNPRHKITKRGQNVTFRCDPISEHNRLYWYRQTLGQGPEFLTYFQNEAQLEKSRLLSDRFSAERPKGSFSTLEIQRTEQGDSAMYLCASSLGGHSGQPQHFGDGTRLSIL.

For this clonotype: A much larger clone lies one base from this, so it may be a read error. This chain uses TRBV11-2 with TRBJ2-1; TRBD2 matches at 7 bases. The CDR3 consists of 22 residues. The germline V gene encodes CDR1 SGHAT and CDR2 FQNNGV. The CDR3 bases are TGTACCAGCAGCTTAGGAACGCCTCACAGAGTAGCGGGCCTTAGCTCCTACAATGAGCAGTTCTTC. Translation gives CTSSLGTPHRVAGLSSYNEQFF.

This clonotype was detected only a few times. V gene TRBV6-2 or TRBV6-3 combines with J gene TRBJ2-7; D is uncertain. Looked up from germline, CDR1 is MNHEY and CDR2 is SVGEGT. The CDR3 extends over 13 amino acids. With 4 bases removed from V and 4 bases from J, the gap between germline ends came to 11 bases. The CDR3 coding sequence is TGTGCCAGCAGTTGGGATTTTTATTACGAGCAGTACTTC. Translating it yields CASSWDFYYEQYF.

Note on this clonotype: This may come from a read error, since a much larger clone is one base off. V is TRBV4-3 and J is TRBJ2-3; 8 positions agree with TRBD2. V trimming: 1 base; J trimming: 6 bases; junction bases outside the gene matches: 9. The CDR3 has 16 amino acids. Germline V CDR1 and CDR2: LGHNA, YSLEER. This CDR3 reads CASSQVKGLGSDTQYF. The DNA for the CDR3 is TGCGCCAGCAGCCAAGTAAAGGGACTAGGTTCGGATACGCAGTATTTT.

Turning to this clonotype: Possible read error: a much larger clone is one base away. No conserved phenylalanine or tryptophan is present at the end of the CDR3, so a read error is the likely explanation. The rearrangement uses TRBV29-1 and TRBJ2-5, with 9 bases identical to TRBD1. J was trimmed by 6 bases and V by 6 bases; bases with no gene match: 8. The CDR3 has 13 amino acids. Germline-derived CDR1 and CDR2 are SQVTM and ANQGSEA. Written as DNA, the CDR3 is TGCAGCGTAGACGGACAGGGGACACAGACCCAGTACTCC. Translating gives CSVDGQGTQTQYS.

The table lists this clonotype with a count of one. At one end the junction does not follow the germline gene, possibly because of a read error. CDR3 coding DNA: TGTGCCAGCAACCGTCGAGCGAGGGGATCTAGCACAGATACACAGTATTTT. Its protein is CASNRRARGSSTDTQYF. The rearrangement joins TRBV11-3 to TRBJ2-3, with D perhaps matching TRBD1 or TRBD2 (5 bases each). This CDR3 region has 17 residues. CDR1 SGHNT and CDR2 YENEEA come from the germline V gene. Drawing the rest from reference TRBV11-3 and TRBJ2-3, the complete variable domain is EAGVVQSPRYKIIEKKQPVAFWCNPISGHNTLYWYLQNLGQGPELLIRYENEEAVDDSQLPKDRFSAERLKGVDSTLKIQPAELGDSAVYLCASNRRARGSSTDTQYFGPGTRLTVL.

This clonotype was observed a few times. V and J are TRBV6-6 and TRBJ2-4, with 7 nucleotides matching TRBD1. The CDR3 totals 16 residues. Germline V gene lookup returns CDR1 MNHNY and CDR2 SVGAGI (reference sequence). V shed 0 bases and J 3 bases; nucleotides not matched to a gene: 5. Written as DNA, the CDR3 is TGTGCCAGCAGTTACTCAGGGGGCTTAGGCAAAAACATTCAGTACTTC. Protein: CASSYSGGLGKNIQYF.

In its sample, this clonotype was seen many times. The V and J genes are TRBV28 and TRBJ2-3; D possibly corresponds to TRBD2 (6 bases). Trimming took 5 bases from V and 0 from J, leaving 12 bases between them. CDR3 length: 15 residues. Germline CDR1 is MDHEN and CDR2 is SYDVKM. CDR3 amino acids: CASSPILASTDTQYF. The CDR3 DNA reads as TGTGCCAGCAGTCCCATACTAGCCAGCACAGATACGCAGTATTTT.

This clonotype was detected ten times or more. The chain recombines TRBV4-1 with TRBJ2-7; 8 bases match TRBD2. Trimming cost V 5 bases and J 3 bases; bases outside gene matches: 9. Germline CDR1 reads MGHRA; CDR2 reads YSYEKL. The CDR3 consists of 15 residues. CDR3 region: CASSFQLAEVYEQYF. CDR3 sequence (DNA): TGCGCCAGCAGCTTCCAACTAGCGGAGGTCTACGAGCAGTACTTC.